This TCR beta chain was recorded in a study of blood T cell repertoires in COVID-19 (dated by TCRdb to 2019 to 2021). Some background on the complete study: Samples from collaborators originated in the United States, Italy and Spain and spanned both the acute and convalescent phases of COVID-19. Samples came from the ongoing ImmuneRACE study (first 160 participants) plus 1,254 subjects from 6 global collaborators. Subjects who had been exposed to COVID-19, were actively infected with it, or had recovered from it provided the deeply sampled blood TCRbeta repertoires that made up the dataset. A freely available public database, intended as a resource for researchers studying the immune response to SARS-CoV-2, is where the repertoires were released. Where available, HLA class I and class II types were taken from metadata supplied by the sample provider and were not determined by assay-based typing. The material from the prospective study consisted of cDNA or gDNA derived from T cells, B-cell-depleted T cells, or PBMCs. The sample metadata nearly always contained a de-identified subject ID, COVID-19 status, age in years and sex.

Overall study results and their limits: The amount of clinical and demographic metadata varied by source and participant and was provided uncurated.

The collaborating institutions used their own protocols to collect whole blood in K2EDTA tubes. For TCRbeta analysis, collaborators shipped samples as frozen whole blood, isolated PBMCs, or DNA extracted from either of those sample types. TCRbeta CDR3 regions were amplified from genomic DNA by means of the immunoSEQ Assay, a bias-controlled multiplex PCR. Under the source paper's analysis protocol: The number of nucleated cells in each sample was estimated by amplification of reference gene primers within the assay. Sequence reads were collapsed and filtered to measure the absolute abundance of every unique TCRbeta CDR3 rearrangement. For each sample, productive Simpson clonality was calculated by taking the square root of Simpson's diversity index across productive rearrangements. Sourced from immuneACCESS, this table was stored by TCRdb with only in-frame sequences that have V and J called. A share of the clones is absent; for the studies checked, an unresolved V gene accounts for under half, and the remainder has no known explanation. The DNA was the basis for D and trimming; V, J and clone size are from that table. The sample data list 250,000 to 300,000 clones, and around 81% of these were observed just once. Roughly 2.9% of the sample is held by the ten biggest clonotypes.

Remarks on this clone: This clone's antigen is unknown. No qualities accompany the bases; no much larger clone lies one base away.

The TCR was taken from a woman aged 55-69 years with active or convalescent COVID-19. Sequenced: peripheral blood.

CDR3 protein: CASSAGDASVYAFF. The sequenced DNA is TGTGCCAGCAGCGCGGGGGACGCCAGCGTTTATGCTTTCTTT. The rearrangement joined TRBV5-6 to TRBJ1-1; possibly the D gene is TRBD1, per 5 matching bases. V loses 4 bases, J loses 11 bases, and the germline ends lie 21 bases apart. Including cysteine and phenylalanine, the CDR3 has 14 amino acids. The retained sequence is limited to the CDR3, 42 bases, with the frame set at the first base. In the germline V gene, CDR1 corresponds to SGHDT and CDR2 to YYEEEE.